A selection of T cell receptor beta chains follows, all from one sample in a study of blood T cell repertoires in COVID-19. TCRdb's copy holds only in-frame clones and misses some; the assay was immunoSEQ multiplex PCR. The sample yields about 120,000 clones, approximately 90% seen once. The sequenced sample was peripheral blood. The origin of the receptors is a man between 50 and 59 years old with acute or convalescent COVID-19. The CDR3 runs from the conserved cysteine through the conserved F or W. A D gene is named only where the DNA matches it firmly. Clone size is shown for a subset of rows, as once, few, many or a class of expanded clone.

v_call,clone_size,j_call,d_call,cdr3_nt,cdr3_aa
TRBV3-1/TRBV3-2,-,TRBJ2-1,TRBD2,TGTGCCAGCAGTCCCCCTGGGACTAGCGGGGTTTGGCGGTTCTTC,CASSPPGTSGVWRFF
TRBV19,-,TRBJ1-5,-,TGTGCCAGTAGCGCACGGCAGGCCTTCAATCAGCCCCAGCATTTT,CASSARQAFNQPQHF
TRBV29-1,-,TRBJ2-2,TRBD2,TGCAGCGTTGTTCCTAGCAGCGGGAGTATCGGGGAGCTGTTTTTT,CSVVPSSGSIGELFF
TRBV5-1,-,TRBJ1-6,-,TGCGCCAGCGCGGGGTCAAGCTCCTATAATTCACCCCTCCACTTT,CASAGSSSYNSPLHF
TRBV5-6,once,TRBJ1-6,-,TGTGCCAGCAGCTTGTTGACAGCGAATAATTCACCCCTCCACTTT,CASSLLTANNSPLHF
TRBV5-1,-,TRBJ2-5,TRBD1,TGCGCCAGCAGCTTATACAGGGGGCGGGGAGAGACCCAGTACTTC,CASSLYRGRGETQYF
TRBV11-2,-,TRBJ2-7,TRBD2,TGTGCCAGCGGGGTCCTAGCGGGGAAAATTTACGAGCAGTACTTC,CASGVLAGKIYEQYF
TRBV5-8,-,TRBJ2-7,TRBD1,TGTGCCAGCACCCATTCCGGGACAGCACTAGGATTTGTCTACGAGCAGTACTTC,CASTHSGTALGFVYEQYF
TRBV7-6,-,TRBJ2-3,-,TGTGCCAGCAGCTTAGCGTGGGAGGGCACAGATACGCAGTATTTT,CASSLAWEGTDTQYF
TRBV12-3/TRBV12-4,-,TRBJ2-7,-,TGTGCCAGCAGTTTGGCCAGAACCTACGAGCAGTACTTC,CASSLARTYEQYF
TRBV6-6,-,TRBJ1-2,-,TGTGCCAGCAGTAAAACGCCAGGCCTCTATGGCTACACCTTC,CASSKTPGLYGYTF
TRBV5-5,few,TRBJ2-7,TRBD2,TGTGCCAGCACCCGGACTAGCGGGAGAGGCGAGCAGTACTTC,CASTRTSGRGEQYF
TRBV19,-,TRBJ1-2,TRBD1,TGTGCCAGTAGTATTCCAGGGACAGGGGGCATTGGCTACACCTTC,CASSIPGTGGIGYTF
TRBV3-1/TRBV3-2,few,TRBJ2-7,TRBD2,TGTGCCAGCAGCCAAACCGGGGGGACGGCCCCGCCTCAGTACTTC,CASSQTGGTAPPQYF
TRBV5-1,-,TRBJ1-1,TRBD1,TGCGCCAGCAGCTCGCTCGGGACAGGACGCACTGAAGCTTTCTTT,CASSSLGTGRTEAFF
TRBV6-1,-,TRBJ1-5,-,TGTGCCAGCAGTGAAGTCAGTGCCTTTAATCAGCCCCAGCATTTT,CASSEVSAFNQPQHF
TRBV7-2,-,TRBJ2-1,TRBD2,TGTGCCAGCAGCTTAGAGTCAAAGCGGGGTAATCTGTTCTTC,CASSLESKRGNLFF
TRBV4-1,-,TRBJ2-7,TRBD1,TGCGCCAGCAGCCAAGGAACCGGGACAGTCAGCTACGAGCAGTACTTC,CASSQGTGTVSYEQYF
TRBV15,-,TRBJ2-2,TRBD1,TGTGCCACCAGCAGAGGGACAGGGGCTAACACCGGGGAGCTGTTTTTT,CATSRGTGANTGELFF
TRBV5-6,-,TRBJ2-3,-,TGTGCCAGCAGCCCAGGGGCTCGCACAGATACGCAGTATTTT,CASSPGARTDTQYF
TRBV6-5,-,TRBJ1-2,TRBD1,TGTGCCAGCAGTCCCTCCCTGACAGGGGGCTATGGCTACACCTTC,CASSPSLTGGYGYTF
TRBV7-6,-,TRBJ1-6,-,TGTGCCAGCAGCTTAGGGACACTCCAGCGCTCCTATAATTCACCCCTCCACTTT,CASSLGTLQRSYNSPLHF
TRBV3-1/TRBV3-2,-,TRBJ1-2,-,TGTGCCAGCAGGGCTCGGGACATAGATAACTATGGCTACACCTTC,CASRARDIDNYGYTF
TRBV5-1,-,TRBJ1-2,-,TGCGCCAGCAGCTTGAGGGGTGGTAACTATGGCTACACCTTC,CASSLRGGNYGYTF
TRBV20-1,-,TRBJ1-2,TRBD1,TGCAGTGCTAGTAGAGGGGGCGACGGCTACACCTTC,CSASRGGDGYTF
TRBV19,-,TRBJ1-3,TRBD1,TGTGCCAGTAGTTTTTACTACCCGGGACAGGGCGCTGGAAACACCATATATTTT,CASSFYYPGQGAGNTIYF
TRBV6-1,-,TRBJ2-5,-,TGTGCCAGCAGACAGGGAATAGAGACCCAGTACTTC,CASRQGIETQYF
TRBV19,-,TRBJ1-1,-,TGTGCCAGTAACCCCTTATATTCTAGGGGGTTGAACACTGAAGCTTTCTTT,CASNPLYSRGLNTEAFF
TRBV5-6,-,TRBJ2-5,-,TGTGCCAGCAGCCCGACTCCTTGGAAGACCCAGTACTTC,CASSPTPWKTQYF
TRBV5-6,-,TRBJ2-7,-,TGTGCCAGCAGCTTCGAGGACAGTCCCTACGAGCAGTACTTC,CASSFEDSPYEQYF
TRBV29-1,-,TRBJ1-1,-,TGCAGCGTTGAACTCGGGCCCGGAGGGAACACTGAAGCTTTCTTT,CSVELGPGGNTEAFF
TRBV7-2,-,TRBJ2-1,-,TGTGCCAGCAGCATTAGCGGTCTCTCCTACAATGAGCAGTTCTTC,CASSISGLSYNEQFF
TRBV2,-,TRBJ2-7,-,TGTGCCACCCGCTACGGCGCTCGCGGGCGACAGGTCCGAGGGGAGCAGTACTTC,CATRYGARGRQVRGEQYF
TRBV11-2,-,TRBJ1-2,-,TGTGCCAGCAGCTTCCCCTTCCCCGGCTACACCTTC,CASSFPFPGYTF
TRBV18,-,TRBJ1-3,-,TGTGCCAGCTCCCCTGGCACAGGGAGCTCTGGAAACACCATATATTTT,CASSPGTGSSGNTIYF
TRBV5-1,-,TRBJ1-1,-,TGCGCCAGCAGCCTACAGAACACCGGACAGCCGCTGAACACTGAAGCTTTCTTT,CASSLQNTGQPLNTEAFF
TRBV2,-,TRBJ1-2,-,TGTGCCAGCAGGTCTGACCAAGCGAGAAACTATGGCTACACCTTC,CASRSDQARNYGYTF
TRBV4-1,-,TRBJ1-4,TRBD1,TGCGCCAGCAGCCAGGGACAGGGATTAGGATTTGGTGAAAAACTGTTTTTT,CASSQGQGLGFGEKLFF
TRBV7-9,-,TRBJ1-1,TRBD1,TGTGCCAGCAGCGACAGGGGGCCGAACACTGAAGCTTTCTTT,CASSDRGPNTEAFF
TRBV7-9,-,TRBJ2-1,TRBD2,TGTGCCAGCAGCGCCACTAGCGGAGCTGGGGTCTTC,CASSATSGAGVF
TRBV28,-,TRBJ1-5,-,TGTGCCAGCACAAGGGGCGTAAATCAGCCCCAGCATTTT,CASTRGVNQPQHF
TRBV27,-,TRBJ1-1,TRBD1,TGTGCCAGCAACAGGGGCCCCTCGCGGGGTGAAGCTTTCTTT,CASNRGPSRGEAFF
TRBV28,-,TRBJ1-5,TRBD1,TGTGCCAGCAGTTTAGGGGACAGGGTTCAGCCCCAGCATTTT,CASSLGDRVQPQHF
TRBV3-1/TRBV3-2,-,TRBJ2-5,-,TGTGCCAGCAGCCGAGGGGGCCAAGAGACCCAGTACTTC,CASSRGGQETQYF
TRBV13,-,TRBJ1-2,-,TGTGCCAGCAGCTCGGGGGGGCTTGGCTATGGCTACACCTTC,CASSSGGLGYGYTF
TRBV4-2,once,TRBJ1-5,TRBD1,TGTGCCAGCAGCCATCGCCGGGACAGAGATCAGCCCCAGCATTTT,CASSHRRDRDQPQHF